The 15 T cell receptor beta chains in this list originate from one sample, sequenced in a study of T cell changes during pregnancy in multiple sclerosis (dated by TCRdb to between 2018 and 2020). Library generation was performed with the immunoSEQ multiplex PCR assay. TCRdb carries this immuneACCESS record with in-frame sequences only. Its versions omit some clonotypes, under half of them owing to an unresolved V gene in the studies checked, with the rest unexplained. Recorded for this sample are some 31,000 clones; more than 80% of them occurred a single time. The ten largest clones add up to approximately 5.9% of the sample. Source: CD8+ T cells from peripheral blood mononuclear cells, taken before pregnancy. These receptors all stem from a female donor with multiple sclerosis, enrolled in a pregnancy study.

In its sample, this clone was seen once. The V gene is TRBV5-6, the J gene TRBJ2-3; D unclear. The CDR3 loop spans 14 amino acids. V lost 0 bases and J 0 bases, leaving 5 bases between the germline ends. The germline V gene encodes CDR1 SGHDT and CDR2 YYEEEE. CDR3 loop: CASSLEESTDTQYF. DNA for the CDR3: TGTGCCAGCAGCTTGGAGGAGAGCACAGATACGCAGTATTTT.

The CDR3 sequence: CASSPRHGAGSTDTQYF. The DNA of the CDR3 is TGTGCCAGCAGCCCCCGCCACGGAGCGGGAAGCACAGATACGCAGTATTTT. V gene TRBV7-8 combines with J gene TRBJ2-3, with 7 positions matching TRBD2. Germline V gene data show CDR1 as SGHVS and CDR2 as FQNEAQ. The CDR3 is 17 residues long. The V segment lost 5 bases and the J segment 0 bases; nucleotides outside the gene matches: 11.

V is TRBV6-5 and J is TRBJ2-1; TRBD2 is a possible D gene (6 bases). V was pared by 0 bases and J by 4 bases, with 10 bases between. This CDR3 contains 15 residues. Germline CDR1 MNHEY, CDR2 SVGAGI. The CDR3 loop is CASSYSGGSYNEQFF. The CDR3 DNA reads TGTGCCAGCAGTTACTCGGGGGGATCGTACAATGAGCAGTTCTTC.

This sequence joins TRBV28 and TRBJ1-2; D is unclear. Trimming cost V 1 base and J 2 bases, with 8 bases left between them. Germline assignment: CDR1 MDHEN and CDR2 SYDVKM. CDR3 length: 14 residues. CDR3: CASSLSPENYGYTF. CDR3 DNA: TGTGCCAGCAGTTTATCGCCGGAGAACTATGGCTACACCTTC.

This chain connects TRBV1 to TRBJ2-7; TRBD1 is the table's D call and was not checked against the DNA. TRBV1 is deemed a pseudogene. The CDR3 runs 17 residues. CDR3 bases: TGCACCAGCAGCCAAACTCTGGACAGGTCCACAAACTACGAGCAGTACTTC. Translated: CTSSQTLDRSTNYEQYF.

The chain combines TRBV7-3 with TRBJ2-6; TRBD1 agrees at 7 bases. CDR1 SGHTA and CDR2 FQGTGA come from the germline V gene. V lost 3 bases and J lost 0; bases outside the gene matches: 8. This CDR3 spans 18 amino acids. The CDR3 is CASSFPRRDSSGANVLTF. The CDR3 bases are TGTGCCAGCAGCTTCCCGCGCCGGGACAGCTCTGGGGCCAACGTCCTGACTTTC.

The chain links TRBV15 to TRBJ2-7, with TRBD2 identical over 10 bases. CDR1 LNHNV and CDR2 YYDKDF come from the germline V gene (reference sequence). The CDR3 spans 19 residues. The J segment lost 0 bases and the V segment lost 0 bases, leaving 11 bases of the junction unmatched. The CDR3 region has the DNA TGTGCCACCAGCAGAGATAGGGTAGCGGGGGGCCAAAGCTCCTACGAGCAGTACTTC. Translating gives CATSRDRVAGGQSSYEQYF.

This chain joins TRBV28 and TRBJ1-1; 8 bases align to TRBD1. The trim removed 3 bases at V and 10 bases at J, leaving 7 bases unmatched. From germline, CDR1 is MDHEN and CDR2 SYDVKM. The CDR3 is made up of 13 amino acids. This CDR3 reads CASSFPGGFRAFF. Written as DNA, the CDR3 is TGTGCCAGCAGTTTTCCAGGGGGCTTTCGAGCTTTCTTT.

The chain recombines TRBV7-8 with TRBJ1-1; D gene ambiguous. Trimming removed 4 bases at V and 3 bases at J, with 12 bases between. The CDR3 totals 14 residues. Germline V gene sequence: CDR1 SGHVS, CDR2 FQNEAQ. In DNA form, the CDR3 reads TGTGCCAGCAGCTCAGAAGTTTCATACACTGAAGCTTTCTTT. Translating gives CASSSEVSYTEAFF.

The chain carries TRBV14 and TRBJ1-2, with 8 bases fitting TRBD1. The CDR3 spans 15 residues. Germline V gene lookup returns CDR1 SGHDN and CDR2 FVKESK. Germline trimming cut 1 base from V and 8 bases from J; bases unmatched to any gene: 9. CDR3 sequence (DNA): TGTGCCAGCAGCCAAGTAGGCGGACAGGGTGGCGGCTACACCTTC. This codes for CASSQVGGQGGGYTF.

The chain has TRBV4-3 and TRBJ1-2; 7 bases match TRBD1. Germline CDR1 reads LGHNA; CDR2 reads YSLEER. This CDR3 has 15 residues. The J segment lost 5 bases and the V segment lost 4 bases, leaving 10 bases of the junction unmatched. CDR3 nucleotide sequence: TGCGCCAGCAGCCCAGCTAGAACAGGGGTGTATGGCTACACCTTC. It specifies CASSPARTGVYGYTF.

The chain combines TRBV6-1 with TRBJ2-1, with D unclear. The CDR3 spans 15 residues. Germline V gives CDR1 MNHNS, CDR2 SASEGT. Deletions cut 2 bases from V and 4 bases from J, with 12 bases between. The CDR3 loop reads CASSESRSLYNEQFF. CDR3 sequence (DNA): TGTGCCAGCAGTGAATCGAGATCCCTATACAATGAGCAGTTCTTC.

The chain links TRBV7-9 to TRBJ2-3; D unresolved. CDR3 size: 13 residues. In germline, CDR1 is SEHNR, CDR2 FQNEAQ (reference sequence). Trimming removed 4 bases at V and 0 bases at J, with 5 bases between. The CDR3 DNA reads TGTGCCAGCAGCTCTCCGAGCACAGATACGCAGTATTTT. The encoded protein is CASSSPSTDTQYF.

The chain has TRBV7-3 and TRBJ2-3; TRBD2 is a possible D gene (6 bases). The germline CDR1 and CDR2 sequences are SGHTA and FQGTGA. V lost 3 bases to trimming and J lost 1 base, with 14 bases between them. The CDR3 loop spans 16 amino acids. The CDR3 DNA reads as TGTGCCAGCAGCTTGGGACTCGTCTTGGGCACAGATACGCAGTATTTT. Translation: CASSLGLVLGTDTQYF.

V gene TRBV27 combines with J gene TRBJ2-3, with TRBD2 matching over 8 bases. CDR1 and CDR2 from the germline V gene are MNHEY and SMNVEV (reference sequence). Losses at the gene ends were 5 bases for V and 0 bases for J; bases not matched to a gene: 4. This CDR3 contains 15 residues. CDR3 in amino acids: CASSDGGGSTDTQYF. The CDR3 DNA sequence: TGTGCCAGCAGTGACGGGGGGGGTAGCACAGATACGCAGTATTTT.